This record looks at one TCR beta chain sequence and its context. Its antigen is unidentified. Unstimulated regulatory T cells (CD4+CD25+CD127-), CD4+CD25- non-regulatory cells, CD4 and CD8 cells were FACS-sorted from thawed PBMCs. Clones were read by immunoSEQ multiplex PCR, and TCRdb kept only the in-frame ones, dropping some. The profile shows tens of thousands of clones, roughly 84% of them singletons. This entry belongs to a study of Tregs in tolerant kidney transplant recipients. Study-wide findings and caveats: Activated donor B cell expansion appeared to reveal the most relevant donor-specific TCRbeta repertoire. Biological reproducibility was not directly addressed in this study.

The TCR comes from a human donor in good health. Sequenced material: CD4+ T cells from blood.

The CDR3 region is CASSLTPSVATQYF. CDR3 nucleotide sequence: TGTGCCAGCAGCTTGACACCGTCCGTAGCTACGCAGTATTTT. This chain uses TRBV7-3 with TRBJ2-3; D is undetermined. V lost 3 bases, J lost 8 bases, and 15 bases lay in between. The CDR3 is 14 residues long. From germline, CDR1 is SGHTA and CDR2 FQGTGA.